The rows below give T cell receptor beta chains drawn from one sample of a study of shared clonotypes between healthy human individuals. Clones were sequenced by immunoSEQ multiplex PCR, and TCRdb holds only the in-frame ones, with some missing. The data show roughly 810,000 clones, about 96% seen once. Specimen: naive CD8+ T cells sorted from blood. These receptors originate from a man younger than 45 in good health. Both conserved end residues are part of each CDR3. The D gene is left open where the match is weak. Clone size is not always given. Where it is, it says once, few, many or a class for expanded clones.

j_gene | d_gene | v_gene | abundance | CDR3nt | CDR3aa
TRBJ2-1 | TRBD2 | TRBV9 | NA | TGTGCCAGCAGCGCCAGCGGGAGGGTCTACAATGAGCAGTTCTTC | CASSASGRVYNEQFF
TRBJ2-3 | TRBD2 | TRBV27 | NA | TGTGCCAGCAGACCGTTAGCGGGAGGGGGCACAGATACGCAGTATTTT | CASRPLAGGGTDTQYF
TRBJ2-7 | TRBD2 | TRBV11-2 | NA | TGTGCCAGCAGCCCGACTAGCGGTAATTCCTACGAGCAGTACTTC | CASSPTSGNSYEQYF
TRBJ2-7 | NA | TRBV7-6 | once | TGTGCCAGCAGGGAAGAGTTGGGGGATTACTACGAGCAGTACTTC | CASREELGDYYEQYF
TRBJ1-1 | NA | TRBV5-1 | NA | TGCGCCAGCAGCTTGGCCGAAGGCGGTGGAGGGAACACTGAAGCTTTCTTT | CASSLAEGGGGNTEAFF
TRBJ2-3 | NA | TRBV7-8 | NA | TGTGCCAGCAGCTTAGTGGAAACGGTCACAGATACGCAGTATTTT | CASSLVETVTDTQYF
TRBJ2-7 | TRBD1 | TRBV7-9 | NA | TGTGCCAGCAGCGCACAGGGGGACGAGCAGTACTTC | CASSAQGDEQYF
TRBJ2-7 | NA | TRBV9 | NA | TGTGCCAGCAGCCCGCGTTCGGGGGGCGACGAGCAGTACTTC | CASSPRSGGDEQYF
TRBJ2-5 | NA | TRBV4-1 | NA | TGCGCCAGCAGCCCTCCCTCTAGTACGGAGACCCAGTACTTC | CASSPPSSTETQYF
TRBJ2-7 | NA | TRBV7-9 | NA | TGTGCCAGCAGCTCCCCCTGGACTAACCCCTACGAGCAGTACTTC | CASSSPWTNPYEQYF
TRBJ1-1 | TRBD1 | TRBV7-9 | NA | TGTGCCAGCAGCACCAGACAGGGGCGGATGAACACTGAAGCTTTCTTT | CASSTRQGRMNTEAFF
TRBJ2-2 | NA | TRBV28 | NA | TGTGCCAGCTCCGATAACACCGGGGAGCTGTTTTTT | CASSDNTGELFF
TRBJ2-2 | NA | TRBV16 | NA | TGTGCCAGCAGCCAATCGGGCCCCGGGGAGCTGTTTTTT | CASSQSGPGELFF
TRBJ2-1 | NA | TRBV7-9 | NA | TGTGCCAGCAGCTCCTTCCCTGGCGGGACCGATGAGCAGTTCTTC | CASSSFPGGTDEQFF
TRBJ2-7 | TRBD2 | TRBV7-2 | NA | TGTGCCAGCAGCTTACCCGGACTAGCGGGAGCCCACGAGCAGTACTTC | CASSLPGLAGAHEQYF
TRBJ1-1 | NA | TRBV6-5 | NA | TGTGCCAGCAGTCCCGGGCCGAACACTGAAGCTTTCTTT | CASSPGPNTEAFF
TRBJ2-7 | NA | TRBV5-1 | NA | TGCGCCAGCAGCTTTACAGGGAGCTACGAGCAGTACTTC | CASSFTGSYEQYF
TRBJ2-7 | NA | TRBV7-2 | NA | TGTGCCAGCAGCTTATTTGGGGGCAGCTACGAGCAGTACTTC | CASSLFGGSYEQYF
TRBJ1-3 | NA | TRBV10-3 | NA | TGTGCCATCAGTGAAGGGGACGACTCTGGAAACACCATATATTTT | CAISEGDDSGNTIYF
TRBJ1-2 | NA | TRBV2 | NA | TGTGCCAGCAGGGGTTTAGGCGGCTACACCTTC | CASRGLGGYTF
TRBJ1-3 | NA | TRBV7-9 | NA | TGTGCCAGCAGCTCAACAGCCTCCTCTGGAAACACCATATATTTT | CASSSTASSGNTIYF
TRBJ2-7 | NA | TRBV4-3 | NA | TGCGCCAGCAGCCAAGAATTGCCTAGCGTCGAGCAGTACTTC | CASSQELPSVEQYF
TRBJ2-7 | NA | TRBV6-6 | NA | TGTGCCAGCAGTTACTCGTGGAAATCCTACGAGCAGTACTTC | CASSYSWKSYEQYF
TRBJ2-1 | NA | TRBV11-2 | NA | TGTGCCAGCAGCTTAGATTGGGGAAGCTCCTACAATGAGCAGTTCTTC | CASSLDWGSSYNEQFF
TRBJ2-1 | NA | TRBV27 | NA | TGTGCCAGCTCAAGCGGGACAGGCCACAACTCCTACAATGAGCAGTTCTTC | CASSSGTGHNSYNEQFF
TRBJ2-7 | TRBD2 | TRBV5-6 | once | TGTGCCAGCAGCACAGGACTAGCGGGAGCCGAGCAGTACTTC | CASSTGLAGAEQYF
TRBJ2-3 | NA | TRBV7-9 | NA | TGTGCCAGCAGCTTAGCCGGCAGAACAGATACGCAGTATTTT | CASSLAGRTDTQYF
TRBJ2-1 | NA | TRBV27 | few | TGTGCCAGCAGTTTGGGCAATGAGCAGTTCTTC | CASSLGNEQFF
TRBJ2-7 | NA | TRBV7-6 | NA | TGTGCCAGCAGCTTAGGTCGAAACTACGAGCAGTACTTC | CASSLGRNYEQYF
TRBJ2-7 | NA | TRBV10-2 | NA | TGCGCCAGCGGGGCGGGGACTTACGAGCAGTACTTC | CASGAGTYEQYF
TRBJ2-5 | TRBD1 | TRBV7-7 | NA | TGTGCCAGCAGCCCTGACAGGGTGACCCAGTACTTC | CASSPDRVTQYF
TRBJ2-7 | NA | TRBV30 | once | TGTGCCTGGAGTATCCACAGTAGCTCCTACGAGCAGTACTTC | CAWSIHSSSYEQYF
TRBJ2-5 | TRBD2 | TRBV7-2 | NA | TGTGCCAGCAGCTTAAATCCGGGACTAGCGGAAGAGACCCAGTACTTC | CASSLNPGLAEETQYF
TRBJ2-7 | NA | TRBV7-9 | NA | TGTGCCAGCAGTCCTGACGTCTTCGAGCAGTACTTC | CASSPDVFEQYF
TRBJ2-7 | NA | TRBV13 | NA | TGTGCCAGCAGCTCCCTGGGAGGGGGGGGATACGAGCAGTACTTC | CASSSLGGGGYEQYF
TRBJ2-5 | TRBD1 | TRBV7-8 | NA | TGTGCCAGCAGCTCTCGGACAGGGAAGGTTGAGACCCAGTACTTC | CASSSRTGKVETQYF
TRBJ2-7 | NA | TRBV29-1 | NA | TGCAGCGTTGAAAAAACGGGAGACTACGAGCAGTACTTC | CSVEKTGDYEQYF
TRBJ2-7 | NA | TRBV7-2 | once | TGTGCCAGCAGCTTAGGTCCAGTTAAGCAGTACTTC | CASSLGPVKQYF
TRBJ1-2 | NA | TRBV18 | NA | TGTGCCAGCTCACCACCGGGGGTTAGCTATGGCTACACCTTC | CASSPPGVSYGYTF
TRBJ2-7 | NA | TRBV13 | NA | TGTGCCAGCAGCTTAGTAGGTAGCTCCTACGAGCAGTACTTC | CASSLVGSSYEQYF